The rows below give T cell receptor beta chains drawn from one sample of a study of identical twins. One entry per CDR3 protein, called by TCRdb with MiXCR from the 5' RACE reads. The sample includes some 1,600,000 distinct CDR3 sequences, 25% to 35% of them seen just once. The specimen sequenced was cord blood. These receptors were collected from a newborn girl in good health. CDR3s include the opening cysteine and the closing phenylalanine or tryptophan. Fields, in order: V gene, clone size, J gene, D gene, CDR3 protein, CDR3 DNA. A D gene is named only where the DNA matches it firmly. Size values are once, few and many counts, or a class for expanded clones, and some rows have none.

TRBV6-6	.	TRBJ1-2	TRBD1	CASTETVGQGYGYTF	TGTGCCAGCACTGAAACCGTGGGACAGGGGTATGGCTACACCTTC
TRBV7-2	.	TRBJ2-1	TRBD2	CASSSRPLAGYEQFF	TGTGCCAGCAGCTCTAGGCCACTAGCGGGCTATGAGCAGTTCTTC
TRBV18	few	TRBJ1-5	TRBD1	CASSLRGQMSNQPQHF	TGTGCCAGCTCCCTGCGGGGACAGATGAGCAATCAGCCCCAGCATTTT
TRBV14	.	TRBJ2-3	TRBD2	CASSPKREGRTDTQYF	TGTGCCAGCAGCCCAAAGCGGGAGGGCCGGACAGATACGCAGTATTTT
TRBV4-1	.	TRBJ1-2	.	CASSQDALANYGYTF	TGCGCCAGCAGCCAAGATGCGTTAGCTAACTATGGCTACACCTTC
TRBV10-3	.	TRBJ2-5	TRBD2	CAISALAGVNEQYF	TGTGCCATCAGTGCACTAGCGGGGGTCAATGAGCAGTACTTC
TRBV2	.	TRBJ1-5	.	CASSGSGIGQPQHF	TGTGCCAGCAGCGGCAGCGGGATAGGCCAGCCCCAGCATTTT
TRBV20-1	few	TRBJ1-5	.	CSARTSRGALSNQPQHF	TGCAGTGCTAGAACCAGCCGGGGGGCGCTTAGCAATCAGCCCCAGCATTTT
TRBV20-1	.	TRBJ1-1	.	CSAQGGGPNTEAFF	TGCAGTGCCCAAGGAGGGGGGCCGAACACTGAAGCTTTCTTT
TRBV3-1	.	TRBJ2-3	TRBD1	CASSQDHRGMTDTQYF	TGTGCCAGCAGCCAAGATCACAGGGGGATGACAGATACGCAGTATTTT
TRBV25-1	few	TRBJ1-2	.	CASSESHRGGYTF	TGTGCCAGCAGTGAATCACACCGAGGGGGCTACACCTTC
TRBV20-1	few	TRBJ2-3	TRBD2	CSATSGSSYTDTQYF	TGCAGTGCTACTAGCGGGAGTTCTTACACAGATACGCAGTATTTT
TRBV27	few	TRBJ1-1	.	CASSSGRGFTEAFF	TGTGCCAGCAGTTCCGGTAGGGGTTTCACTGAAGCTTTCTTT
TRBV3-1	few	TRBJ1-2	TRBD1	CASSQVKDRVYGYTF	TGTGCCAGCAGCCAAGTCAAGGACAGGGTCTATGGCTACACCTTC
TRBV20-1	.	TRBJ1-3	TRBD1	CSAQQGDSSGNTIYF	TGCAGTGCTCAACAGGGGGACAGCTCCGGAAACACCATATATTTT
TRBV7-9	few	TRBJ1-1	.	CASSSLTWTEAFF	TGTGCCAGCAGCTCACTCACCTGGACTGAAGCTTTCTTT
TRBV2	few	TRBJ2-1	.	CASSAATRGDEQFF	TGTGCCAGCAGTGCGGCTACACGGGGCGATGAGCAGTTCTTC
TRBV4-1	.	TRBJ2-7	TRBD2	CASSQKPSGSYEQYF	TGCGCCAGCAGCCAAAAACCAAGCGGGAGCTACGAGCAGTACTTC
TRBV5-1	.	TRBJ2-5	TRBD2	CASSIGTRREETQYF	TGCGCCAGCAGCATCGGGACTAGAAGAGAGGAGACCCAGTACTTC